This TCR beta chain comes out of a study of cytomegalovirus exposure and HLA in healthy donors. Study outcomes and limitations: TCR beta chains numbering more than 150 were designated cytomegalovirus-associated.

V dropped 2 bases and J dropped 3 bases, with 8 bases sitting between them. Germline V gene sequence: CDR1 SGHDN, CDR2 FVKESK. The CDR3 sequence is 14 residues long. Assay used: immunoSEQ multiplex PCR; TCRdb lists only in-frame clones, some missing. The repertoire includes more than 95,000 clones, approximately 90% of them detected once, and about 1.9% sits in the top ten. Comments on this clone: Its antigen remains unidentified.

The validation cohort, a group of 120 or so subjects, included the donors and was separate from the roughly 620-subject first cohort. The sample comprised PBMCs. The chain recombines TRBV14 with TRBJ1-3, with D perhaps TRBD1 (6 bases). The TCR sequence derives from a woman between 18 and 29 years old in good health and CMV-seronegative. Written as DNA, the CDR3 is TGTGCCAGCAGCCAAAGGGGGTATGGAAACACCATATATTTT. Its protein is CASSQRGYGNTIYF.